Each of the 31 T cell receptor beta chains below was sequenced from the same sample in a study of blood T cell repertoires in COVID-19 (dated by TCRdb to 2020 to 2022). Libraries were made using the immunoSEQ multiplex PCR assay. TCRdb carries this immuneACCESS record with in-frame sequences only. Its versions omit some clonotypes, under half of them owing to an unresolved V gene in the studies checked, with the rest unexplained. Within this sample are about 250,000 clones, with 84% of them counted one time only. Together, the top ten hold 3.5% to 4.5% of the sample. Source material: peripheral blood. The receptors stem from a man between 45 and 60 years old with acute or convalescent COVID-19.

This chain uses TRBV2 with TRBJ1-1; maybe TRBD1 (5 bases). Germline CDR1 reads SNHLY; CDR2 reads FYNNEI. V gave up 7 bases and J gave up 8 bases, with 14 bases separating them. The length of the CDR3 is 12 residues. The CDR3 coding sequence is TGTGCCAGCATGGGGGGAATAAGGGAAGCTTTCTTT. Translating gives CASMGGIREAFF.

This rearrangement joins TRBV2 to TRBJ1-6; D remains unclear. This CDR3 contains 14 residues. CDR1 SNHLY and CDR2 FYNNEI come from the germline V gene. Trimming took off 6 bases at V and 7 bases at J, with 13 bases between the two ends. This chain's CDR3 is CASSLPQANSPLHF. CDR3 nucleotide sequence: TGTGCCAGCAGCCTACCCCAGGCCAATTCACCCCTCCACTTT.

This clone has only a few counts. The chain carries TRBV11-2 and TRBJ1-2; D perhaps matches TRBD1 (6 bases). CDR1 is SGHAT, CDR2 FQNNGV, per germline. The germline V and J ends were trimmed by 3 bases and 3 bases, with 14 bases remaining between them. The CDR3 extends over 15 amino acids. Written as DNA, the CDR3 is TGTGCCAGCAGCTTGGCAAACAGGGTCTACTATGGCTACACCTTC. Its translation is CASSLANRVYYGYTF.

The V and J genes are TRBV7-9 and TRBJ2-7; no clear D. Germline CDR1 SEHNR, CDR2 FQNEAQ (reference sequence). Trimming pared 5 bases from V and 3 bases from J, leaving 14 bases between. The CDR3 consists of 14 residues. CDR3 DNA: TGTGCCAGCAGCCCCCCGCGGTTTAGCTACGAGCAGTACTTC. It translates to CASSPPRFSYEQYF.

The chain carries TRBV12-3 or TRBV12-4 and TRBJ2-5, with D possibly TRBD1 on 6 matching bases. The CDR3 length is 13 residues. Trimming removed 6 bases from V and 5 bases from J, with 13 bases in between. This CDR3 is CASRRTGYETQYF. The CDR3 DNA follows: TGTGCCAGCAGGAGAACAGGGTACGAGACCCAGTACTTC.

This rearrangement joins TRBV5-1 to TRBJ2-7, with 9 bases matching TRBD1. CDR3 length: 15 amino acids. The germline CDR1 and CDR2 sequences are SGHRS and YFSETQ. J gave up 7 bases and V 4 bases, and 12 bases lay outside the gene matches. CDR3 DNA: TGCGCCAGCAGCGCTAGACAGGGGGGCTTTGGGGAGCAGTACTTC. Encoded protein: CASSARQGGFGEQYF.

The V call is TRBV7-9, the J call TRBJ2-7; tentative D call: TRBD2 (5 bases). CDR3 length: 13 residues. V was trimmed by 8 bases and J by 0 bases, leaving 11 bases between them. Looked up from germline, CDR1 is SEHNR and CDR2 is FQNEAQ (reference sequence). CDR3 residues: CASGTRSSYEQYF. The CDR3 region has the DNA TGTGCCAGCGGTACTAGGAGCTCCTACGAGCAGTACTTC. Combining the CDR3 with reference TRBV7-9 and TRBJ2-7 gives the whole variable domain DTGVSQNPRHKITKRGQNVTFRCDPISEHNRLYWYRQTLGQGPEFLTYFQNEAQLEKSRLLSDRFSAERPKGSFSTLEIQRTEQGDSAMYLCASGTRSSYEQYFGPGTRLTVT.

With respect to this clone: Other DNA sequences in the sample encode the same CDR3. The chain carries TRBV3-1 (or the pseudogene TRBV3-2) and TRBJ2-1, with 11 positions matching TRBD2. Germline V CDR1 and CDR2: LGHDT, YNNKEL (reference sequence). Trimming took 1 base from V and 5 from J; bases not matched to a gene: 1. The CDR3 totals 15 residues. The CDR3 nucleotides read TGTGCCAGCAGCCAAGGACTAGCGGGGCACAATGAGCAGTTCTTC. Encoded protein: CASSQGLAGHNEQFF.

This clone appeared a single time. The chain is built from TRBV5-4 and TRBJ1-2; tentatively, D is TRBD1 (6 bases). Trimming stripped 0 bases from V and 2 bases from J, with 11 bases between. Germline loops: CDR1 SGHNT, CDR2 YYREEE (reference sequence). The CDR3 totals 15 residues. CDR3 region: CASSLAGRGNYGYTF. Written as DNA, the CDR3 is TGTGCCAGCAGCTTGGCCGGCAGGGGAAACTATGGCTACACCTTC.

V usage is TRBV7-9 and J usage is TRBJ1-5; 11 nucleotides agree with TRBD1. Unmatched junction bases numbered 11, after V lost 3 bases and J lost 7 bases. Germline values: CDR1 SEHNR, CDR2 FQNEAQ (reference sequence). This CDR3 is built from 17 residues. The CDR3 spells CASSLGWDRGIRQPQHF. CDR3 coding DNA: TGTGCCAGCAGCTTGGGGTGGGACAGGGGGATTCGACAGCCCCAGCATTTT.

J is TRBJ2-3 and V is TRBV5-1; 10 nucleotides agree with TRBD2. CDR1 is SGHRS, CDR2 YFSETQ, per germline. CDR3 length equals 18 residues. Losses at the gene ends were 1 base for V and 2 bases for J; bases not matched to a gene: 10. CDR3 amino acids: CASSLWGKREGPTDTQYF. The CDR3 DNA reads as TGCGCCAGCAGCTTGTGGGGAAAGCGGGAGGGCCCCACAGATACGCAGTATTTT.

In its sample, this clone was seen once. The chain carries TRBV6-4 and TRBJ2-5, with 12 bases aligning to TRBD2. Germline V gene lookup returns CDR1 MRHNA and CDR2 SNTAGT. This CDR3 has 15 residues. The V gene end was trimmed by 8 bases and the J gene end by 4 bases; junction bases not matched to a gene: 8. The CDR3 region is CASSRLAGVGETQYF. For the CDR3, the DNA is TGTGCCAGCTCAAGACTAGCGGGAGTGGGAGAGACCCAGTACTTC.

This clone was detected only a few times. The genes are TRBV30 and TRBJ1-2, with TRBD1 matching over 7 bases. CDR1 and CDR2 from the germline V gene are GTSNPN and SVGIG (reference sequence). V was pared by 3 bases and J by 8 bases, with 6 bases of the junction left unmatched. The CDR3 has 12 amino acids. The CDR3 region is CAWREGAPGYTF. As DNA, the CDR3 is TGTGCCTGGAGGGAGGGGGCGCCCGGCTACACCTTC.

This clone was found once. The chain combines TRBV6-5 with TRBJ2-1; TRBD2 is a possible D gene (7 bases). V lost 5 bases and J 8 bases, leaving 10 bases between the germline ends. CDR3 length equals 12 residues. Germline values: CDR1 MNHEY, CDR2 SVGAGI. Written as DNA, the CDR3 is TGTGCCAGCAGTAAGGGGGGGGATGAGCAGTTCTTC. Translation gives CASSKGGDEQFF.

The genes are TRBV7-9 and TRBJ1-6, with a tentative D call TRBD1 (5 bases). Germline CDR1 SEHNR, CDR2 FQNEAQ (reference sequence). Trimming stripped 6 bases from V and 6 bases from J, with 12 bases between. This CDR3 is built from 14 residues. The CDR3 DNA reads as TGTGCCAGCAGTTTCGACAGTGGTAATTCACCCCTCCACTTT. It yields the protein CASSFDSGNSPLHF.

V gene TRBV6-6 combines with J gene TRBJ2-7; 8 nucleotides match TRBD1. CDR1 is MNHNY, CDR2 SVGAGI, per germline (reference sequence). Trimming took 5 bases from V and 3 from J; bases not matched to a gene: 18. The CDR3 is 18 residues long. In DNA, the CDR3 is TGTGCCAGCAGTCACGGACAGGGTCTCCCCTGGTTTATCTACGAGCAGTACTTC. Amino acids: CASSHGQGLPWFIYEQYF.

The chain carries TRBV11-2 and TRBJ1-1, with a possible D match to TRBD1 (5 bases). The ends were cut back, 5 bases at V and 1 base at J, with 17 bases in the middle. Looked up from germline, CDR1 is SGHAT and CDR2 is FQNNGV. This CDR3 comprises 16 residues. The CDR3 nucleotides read TGTGCCAGCAGCCCCGGGAGGGGCAGGGCGAACACTGAAGCTTTCTTT. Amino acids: CASSPGRGRANTEAFF.

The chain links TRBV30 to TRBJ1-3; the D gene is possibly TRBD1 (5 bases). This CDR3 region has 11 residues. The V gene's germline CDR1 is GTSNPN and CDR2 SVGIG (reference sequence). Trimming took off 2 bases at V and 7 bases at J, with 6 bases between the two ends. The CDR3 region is CAWSKGNTIYF. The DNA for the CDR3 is TGTGCCTGGAGTAAGGGGAACACCATATATTTT.

The CDR3: CASSFRQGATVGTEAFF. The CDR3 DNA reads TGTGCCAGCAGCTTCCGACAGGGGGCGACCGTCGGCACTGAAGCTTTCTTT. This sequence joins TRBV11-2 and TRBJ1-1; 10 nucleotides align to TRBD1. The CDR3 consists of 17 residues. Germline V gene lookup returns CDR1 SGHAT and CDR2 FQNNGV. Losses at the gene ends were 3 bases for V and 4 bases for J; bases not matched to a gene: 11.

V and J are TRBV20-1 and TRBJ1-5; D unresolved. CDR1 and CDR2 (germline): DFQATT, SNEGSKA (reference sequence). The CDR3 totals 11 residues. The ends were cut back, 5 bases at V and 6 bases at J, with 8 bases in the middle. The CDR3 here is CSAGSFQPQHF. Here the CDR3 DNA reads TGCAGTGCTGGCTCTTTTCAGCCCCAGCATTTT.

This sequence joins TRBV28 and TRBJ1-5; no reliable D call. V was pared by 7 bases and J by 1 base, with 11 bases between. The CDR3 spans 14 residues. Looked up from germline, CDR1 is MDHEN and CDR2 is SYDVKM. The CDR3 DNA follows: TGTGCCAGCAACCCGGTACGGAGCAATCAGCCCCAGCATTTT. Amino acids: CASNPVRSNQPQHF.

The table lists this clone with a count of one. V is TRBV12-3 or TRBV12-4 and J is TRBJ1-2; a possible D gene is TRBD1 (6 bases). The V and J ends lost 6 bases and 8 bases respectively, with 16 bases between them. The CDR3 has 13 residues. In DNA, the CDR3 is TGTGCCAGCAGGGTTGTAGGGGGTTCAGGCTACACCTTC. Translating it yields CASRVVGGSGYTF.

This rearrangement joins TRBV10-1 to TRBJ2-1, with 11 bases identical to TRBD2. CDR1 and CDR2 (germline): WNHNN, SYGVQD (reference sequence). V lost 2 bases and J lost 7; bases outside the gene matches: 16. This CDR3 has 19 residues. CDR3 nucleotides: TGCGCCAGCAGTGAGCAGGGGCGATTAGCGGGAGGGCCTAGAAATGAGCAGTTCTTC. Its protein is CASSEQGRLAGGPRNEQFF.

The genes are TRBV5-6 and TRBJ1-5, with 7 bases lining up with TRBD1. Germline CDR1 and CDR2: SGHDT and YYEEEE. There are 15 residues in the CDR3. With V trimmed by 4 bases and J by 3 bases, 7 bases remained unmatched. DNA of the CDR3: TGTGCCAGCAGCCGCCTCGACAGGGACAATCAGCCCCAGCATTTT. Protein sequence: CASSRLDRDNQPQHF.

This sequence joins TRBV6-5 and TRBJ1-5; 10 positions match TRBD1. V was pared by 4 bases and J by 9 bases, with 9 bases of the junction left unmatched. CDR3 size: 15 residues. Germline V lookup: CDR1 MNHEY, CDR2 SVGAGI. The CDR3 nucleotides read TGTGCCAGCAGTTCGACAGGGGGCCGGGATTGGCCCCAGCATTTT. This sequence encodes CASSSTGGRDWPQHF.

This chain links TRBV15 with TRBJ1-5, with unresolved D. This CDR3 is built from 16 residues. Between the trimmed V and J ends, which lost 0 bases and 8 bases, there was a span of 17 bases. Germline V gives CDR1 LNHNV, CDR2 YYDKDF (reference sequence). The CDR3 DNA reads TGTGCCACCAGCAGAGATGAGGTAGGAGGGATTGAGCCCCAGCATTTT. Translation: CATSRDEVGGIEPQHF.

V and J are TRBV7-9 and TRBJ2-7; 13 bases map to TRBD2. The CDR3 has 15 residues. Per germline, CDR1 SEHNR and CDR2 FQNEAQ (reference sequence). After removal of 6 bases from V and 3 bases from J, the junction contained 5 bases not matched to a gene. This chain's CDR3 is CASSSWTSGSYEQYF. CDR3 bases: TGTGCCAGCAGTTCATGGACTAGCGGGAGCTACGAGCAGTACTTC. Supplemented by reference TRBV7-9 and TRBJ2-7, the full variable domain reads DTGVSQNPRHKITKRGQNVTFRCDPISEHNRLYWYRQTLGQGPEFLTYFQNEAQLEKSRLLSDRFSAERPKGSFSTLEIQRTEQGDSAMYLCASSSWTSGSYEQYFGPGTRLTVT.

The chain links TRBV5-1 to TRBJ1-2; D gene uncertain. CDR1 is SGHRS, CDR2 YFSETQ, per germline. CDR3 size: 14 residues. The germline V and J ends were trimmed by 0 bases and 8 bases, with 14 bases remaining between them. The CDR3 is CASSLAGGLEGYTF. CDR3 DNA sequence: TGCGCCAGCAGCTTGGCCGGAGGGCTTGAGGGCTACACCTTC.

The CDR3 loop is CASSLDSVQRRQANYGYTF. CDR3 DNA sequence: TGCGCCAGCAGCTTGGACTCGGTACAGAGAAGGCAGGCTAACTATGGCTACACCTTC. The rearrangement links TRBV5-1 to TRBJ1-2; D remains ambiguous. This CDR3 has 19 amino acids. Germline values: CDR1 SGHRS, CDR2 YFSETQ. V dropped 0 bases and J dropped 0 bases, with 21 bases sitting between them.

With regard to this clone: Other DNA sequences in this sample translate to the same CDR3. The CDR3 protein is CASSQTGELFF. The CDR3 coding sequence is TGTGCCAGCAGTCAGACCGGGGAGCTGTTTTTT. The chain carries TRBV28 and TRBJ2-2; D is unclear. The germline V gene has CDR1 MDHEN and CDR2 SYDVKM. Trimming shortened V by 5 bases and J by 5 bases, and 3 bases separated the two germline ends. The length of the CDR3 is 11 residues.

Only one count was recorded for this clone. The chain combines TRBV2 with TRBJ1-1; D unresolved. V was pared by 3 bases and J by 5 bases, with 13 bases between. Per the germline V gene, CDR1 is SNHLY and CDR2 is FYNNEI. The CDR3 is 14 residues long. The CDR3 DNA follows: TGTGCCAGCAGTGAGGGCCCCCGGTGGACTGAAGCTTTCTTT. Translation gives CASSEGPRWTEAFF.